The rows below give T cell receptor beta chains drawn from one sample of a study of blood T cell repertoires in COVID-19. Clones were read by immunoSEQ multiplex PCR, and TCRdb kept only the in-frame ones, dropping some. This table has around 260,000 clones, about 88% appearing once. Sequenced: peripheral blood. The source of these receptors is a man in his 60s who had recovered from COVID-19. CDR3s include the opening cysteine and the closing phenylalanine or tryptophan. Fields, in order: J gene, V gene, D gene, clone size, CDR3 protein, CDR3 DNA. D genes are given only for firm matches. The size entry is marked missing in some rows and otherwise reads once, few, many or a size class.

J: TRBJ1-1; V: TRBV14; D: -; size: -; CDR3: CASSPPGQNTEAFF; DNA: TGTGCCAGCAGCCCTCCGGGACAGAACACTGAAGCTTTCTTT
J: TRBJ1-2; V: TRBV30; D: TRBD1; size: -; CDR3: CAWESGTGGITF; DNA: TGTGCCTGGGAATCCGGGACAGGGGGTATAACCTTC
J: TRBJ2-7; V: TRBV6-2/TRBV6-3; D: -; size: -; CDR3: CASSHSYEQYF; DNA: TGTGCCAGCAGTCACTCCTACGAGCAGTACTTC
J: TRBJ2-1; V: TRBV6-5; D: TRBD1; size: once; CDR3: CASSPAGTGPSEQFF; DNA: TGTGCCAGCAGCCCGGCCGGGACAGGGCCGAGTGAGCAGTTCTTC
J: TRBJ2-7; V: TRBV6-5; D: TRBD2; size: -; CDR3: CASTGRSEQYF; DNA: TGTGCCAGCACCGGGAGGTCCGAGCAGTACTTC
J: TRBJ1-1; V: TRBV29-1; D: -; size: -; CDR3: CSVNRVNTEAFF; DNA: TGCAGCGTCAACAGGGTGAACACTGAAGCTTTCTTT
J: TRBJ1-5; V: TRBV19; D: TRBD1; size: -; CDR3: CASSRQGRGNQPQHF; DNA: TGTGCCAGTAGTCGACAGGGTAGGGGCAATCAGCCCCAGCATTTT
J: TRBJ2-7; V: TRBV12-3/TRBV12-4; D: -; size: once; CDR3: CASNYLHYEQYF; DNA: TGTGCCAGCAACTACCTTCACTACGAGCAGTACTTC
J: TRBJ2-7; V: TRBV7-6; D: TRBD2; size: -; CDR3: CASSLYSSGVAYEQYF; DNA: TGTGCCAGCAGCTTATATTCTAGCGGGGTGGCCTACGAGCAGTACTTC
J: TRBJ2-3; V: TRBV19; D: -; size: -; CDR3: CASSIRSLGGDTQYF; DNA: TGTGCCAGTAGTATTAGGTCACTGGGCGGGGATACGCAGTATTTT
J: TRBJ1-3; V: TRBV5-5; D: TRBD1; size: -; CDR3: CASSKDRGLGNTIYF; DNA: TGTGCCAGCAGCAAGGACAGGGGGCTCGGAAACACCATATATTTT
J: TRBJ1-1; V: TRBV30; D: -; size: -; CDR3: CAWSGQRNTEAFF; DNA: TGTGCCTGGAGTGGACAGAGAAACACTGAAGCTTTCTTT
J: TRBJ2-3; V: TRBV12-3/TRBV12-4; D: -; size: -; CDR3: CASTVTDTQYF; DNA: TGTGCCAGCACTGTCACAGATACGCAGTATTTT
J: TRBJ1-2; V: TRBV5-1; D: -; size: -; CDR3: CASSFSGDYYGYTF; DNA: TGCGCCAGCAGCTTCAGCGGTGATTACTATGGCTACACCTTC
J: TRBJ1-1; V: TRBV19; D: -; size: -; CDR3: CASSILGGLVTEAFF; DNA: TGTGCCAGTAGTATATTGGGGGGGCTGGTCACTGAAGCTTTCTTT
J: TRBJ2-7; V: TRBV5-4; D: TRBD2; size: -; CDR3: CASSFSPTGGKDEQYF; DNA: TGTGCCAGCAGCTTTTCCCCAACGGGGGGAAAGGACGAGCAGTACTTC
J: TRBJ2-3; V: TRBV10-3; D: TRBD1; size: -; CDR3: CAISEPTGANTDTQYF; DNA: TGTGCCATCAGTGAGCCGACAGGGGCCAACACAGATACGCAGTATTTT
J: TRBJ1-1; V: TRBV5-1; D: -; size: -; CDR3: CASSLGQPNTEAFF; DNA: TGCGCCAGCAGCTTGGGACAGCCTAACACTGAAGCTTTCTTT
J: TRBJ1-2; V: TRBV6-5; D: TRBD1; size: -; CDR3: CASSKTGLNYGYTF; DNA: TGTGCCAGCAGTAAGACAGGGCTGAACTATGGCTACACCTTC
J: TRBJ2-7; V: TRBV25-1; D: TRBD1; size: -; CDR3: CASTSGGRYEQYF; DNA: TGTGCCAGCACTTCAGGGGGCCGCTACGAGCAGTACTTC
J: TRBJ2-7; V: TRBV11-1; D: -; size: -; CDR3: CASSLGQTYEQYF; DNA: TGTGCCAGCAGCTTAGGGCAGACCTACGAGCAGTACTTC
J: TRBJ1-6; V: TRBV5-4; D: TRBD1; size: -; CDR3: CASGIQGANNSPLHF; DNA: TGTGCCAGCGGGATACAGGGGGCTAATAATTCACCCCTCCACTTT
J: TRBJ2-1; V: TRBV7-8; D: TRBD1; size: -; CDR3: CASSLTAGQGAVDEQFF; DNA: TGTGCCAGCAGCTTAACCGCGGGACAGGGGGCGGTTGATGAGCAGTTCTTC
J: TRBJ1-3; V: TRBV3-1/TRBV3-2; D: -; size: -; CDR3: CASSPIRGDGNTIYF; DNA: TGTGCCAGCAGCCCCATTCGGGGGGATGGAAACACCATATATTTT
J: TRBJ2-2; V: TRBV30; D: -; size: -; CDR3: CAWERGTANTGELFF; DNA: TGTGCCTGGGAGCGGGGGACAGCGAACACCGGGGAGCTGTTTTTT
J: TRBJ1-1; V: TRBV4-1; D: TRBD1; size: -; CDR3: CASSQGMTGVGAEAFF; DNA: TGCGCCAGCAGCCAAGGGATGACAGGGGTAGGGGCGGAAGCTTTCTTT
J: TRBJ2-7; V: TRBV4-1; D: TRBD1; size: -; CDR3: CASSPKDRGLSYEQYF; DNA: TGCGCCAGCAGCCCAAAAGACAGGGGGCTCTCCTACGAGCAGTACTTC
J: TRBJ2-1; V: TRBV5-1; D: -; size: -; CDR3: CASSQDSGQSYNEQFF; DNA: TGCGCCAGCAGCCAGGACAGTGGACAGAGCTACAATGAGCAGTTCTTC
J: TRBJ1-6; V: TRBV3-1/TRBV3-2; D: -; size: -; CDR3: CASVQGSNSPLHF; DNA: TGTGCCAGCGTTCAGGGCTCTAATTCACCCCTCCACTTT
J: TRBJ1-2; V: TRBV6-1; D: -; size: -; CDR3: CASSEGTGLYGYTF; DNA: TGTGCCAGCAGTGAAGGAACAGGGCTCTATGGCTACACCTTC
J: TRBJ1-1; V: TRBV5-4; D: TRBD1; size: -; CDR3: CASSWIPTGVDTEAFF; DNA: TGTGCCAGCAGCTGGATACCTACAGGGGTTGACACTGAAGCTTTCTTT
J: TRBJ2-1; V: TRBV4-2; D: TRBD2; size: -; CDR3: CASSQRALAGNEQFF; DNA: TGTGCCAGCAGCCAAAGGGCACTAGCGGGAAACGAGCAGTTCTTC
J: TRBJ1-2; V: TRBV5-6; D: TRBD1; size: -; CDR3: CASRGSGTGVNYGYTF; DNA: TGTGCCAGCAGGGGGTCCGGGACAGGGGTAAACTATGGCTACACCTTC
J: TRBJ1-1; V: TRBV6-6; D: TRBD1; size: -; CDR3: CASSYSRQGRAEAFF; DNA: TGTGCCAGCAGTTACTCGCGACAGGGGAGGGCTGAAGCTTTCTTT
J: TRBJ2-2; V: TRBV6-1; D: -; size: -; CDR3: CASSVLTRMNTGELFF; DNA: TGTGCCAGCAGTGTCCTGACCAGGATGAACACCGGGGAGCTGTTTTTT
J: TRBJ2-3; V: TRBV5-1; D: TRBD2; size: once; CDR3: CASSGKRGAAPDTQYF; DNA: TGCGCCAGCAGCGGCAAGCGGGGGGCGGCCCCAGATACGCAGTATTTT
J: TRBJ2-2; V: TRBV19; D: TRBD1; size: -; CDR3: CASSRRTGGTGELFF; DNA: TGTGCCAGTAGCCGTCGGACAGGGGGCACCGGGGAGCTGTTTTTT
J: TRBJ1-2; V: TRBV6-1; D: TRBD1; size: -; CDR3: CASSEKRGQGAARGYTF; DNA: TGTGCCAGCAGTGAAAAAAGGGGACAGGGGGCAGCTCGGGGCTACACCTTC
J: TRBJ1-2; V: TRBV27; D: TRBD1; size: -; CDR3: CASSRPGTGEGYTF; DNA: TGTGCCAGCAGTCGACCCGGGACAGGGGAGGGCTACACCTTC
J: TRBJ1-3; V: TRBV6-5; D: -; size: -; CDR3: CASSLTGTGNTIYF; DNA: TGTGCCAGCAGCCTTACAGGGACTGGAAACACCATATATTTT
J: TRBJ2-1; V: TRBV20-1; D: -; size: -; CDR3: CSASPAGLNEQFF; DNA: TGCAGTGCTAGTCCGGCGGGGCTCAATGAGCAGTTCTTC
J: TRBJ1-2; V: TRBV6-5; D: -; size: -; CDR3: CASSPAGRGGYGYTF; DNA: TGTGCCAGCAGTCCCGCCGGAAGGGGAGGCTATGGCTACACCTTC
J: TRBJ2-7; V: TRBV19; D: TRBD1; size: -; CDR3: CASSWDRTYEQYF; DNA: TGTGCCAGTAGTTGGGACAGAACCTACGAGCAGTACTTC
J: TRBJ1-5; V: TRBV6-4; D: -; size: -; CDR3: CASSVAREGSSNQPQHF; DNA: TGTGCCAGCAGTGTAGCGAGGGAGGGTAGTAGCAATCAGCCCCAGCATTTT
J: TRBJ2-7; V: TRBV7-9; D: TRBD2; size: -; CDR3: CASSLGGVAGIFYEQYF; DNA: TGTGCCAGCAGCTTAGGAGGAGTAGCGGGGATATTCTACGAGCAGTACTTC
J: TRBJ2-7; V: TRBV5-6; D: -; size: -; CDR3: CASSGRGTKAREQYF; DNA: TGTGCCAGCAGCGGAAGGGGGACGAAGGCTAGGGAGCAGTACTTC
J: TRBJ1-5; V: TRBV19; D: -; size: -; CDR3: CASNPGGDRSLQPQHF; DNA: TGTGCCAGTAACCCGGGGGGTGACAGGAGTCTTCAGCCCCAGCATTTT
J: TRBJ2-2; V: TRBV7-2; D: -; size: once; CDR3: CASSTRDRKGGNTGELFF; DNA: TGTGCCAGCAGCACCCGGGACCGCAAAGGGGGAAACACCGGGGAGCTGTTTTTT
J: TRBJ1-3; V: TRBV7-8; D: TRBD1; size: once; CDR3: CASSLPKTGRSGNTIYF; DNA: TGTGCCAGCAGCCTTCCAAAGACAGGGCGCTCTGGAAACACCATATATTTT
J: TRBJ2-7; V: TRBV5-1; D: TRBD1; size: few; CDR3: CASSSGQGYYEQYF; DNA: TGCGCCAGCAGCTCAGGACAGGGCTACTACGAGCAGTACTTC
J: TRBJ2-1; V: TRBV5-8; D: TRBD1; size: -; CDR3: CASSWGTGVLFF; DNA: TGTGCCAGCAGCTGGGGGACAGGGGTCCTGTTCTTC
J: TRBJ1-1; V: TRBV6-8; D: -; size: -; CDR3: CASRHQPVIAGAFF; DNA: TGTGCCAGCAGGCACCAGCCTGTAATTGCGGGAGCTTTCTTT
J: TRBJ1-2; V: TRBV29-1; D: TRBD1; size: -; CDR3: CSVELQGARVYGYTF; DNA: TGCAGCGTTGAACTACAGGGGGCGCGGGTCTATGGCTACACCTTC
J: TRBJ2-5; V: TRBV4-2; D: -; size: few; CDR3: CASSQRLVETQYF; DNA: TGTGCCAGCAGCCAGCGGCTAGTAGAGACCCAGTACTTC
J: TRBJ2-1; V: TRBV5-4; D: TRBD2; size: -; CDR3: CASSGGGSYNEQFF; DNA: TGTGCCAGCAGTGGCGGGGGGTCGTACAATGAGCAGTTCTTC
J: TRBJ2-6; V: TRBV14; D: -; size: once; CDR3: CASSQDGSSTGANVLTF; DNA: TGTGCCAGCAGCCAAGATGGTTCAAGCACTGGGGCCAACGTCCTGACTTTC
J: TRBJ2-3; V: TRBV19; D: -; size: -; CDR3: CASSIRNQVPDTQYF; DNA: TGTGCCAGTAGTATCCGGAACCAGGTTCCAGATACGCAGTATTTT